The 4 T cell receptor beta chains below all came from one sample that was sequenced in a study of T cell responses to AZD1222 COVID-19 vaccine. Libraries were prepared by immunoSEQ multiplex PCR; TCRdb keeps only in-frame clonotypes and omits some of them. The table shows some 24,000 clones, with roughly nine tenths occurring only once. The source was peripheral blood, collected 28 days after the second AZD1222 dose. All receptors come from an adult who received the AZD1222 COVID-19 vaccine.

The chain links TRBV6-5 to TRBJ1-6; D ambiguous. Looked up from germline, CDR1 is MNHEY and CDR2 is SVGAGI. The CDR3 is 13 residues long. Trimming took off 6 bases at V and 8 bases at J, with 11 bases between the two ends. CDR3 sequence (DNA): TGTGCCAGCAGCCAGTTCTTAGATTCACCCCTCCACTTT. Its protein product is CASSQFLDSPLHF.

In nucleotides, the CDR3 is TGTGCCAGCAGCCGGAGAGGGGAAGGGCTTATTTTCAATCAGCCCCAGCATTTT. It codes for CASSRRGEGLIFNQPQHF. The chain is built from TRBV11-3 and TRBJ1-5, with TRBD1 as a possible D gene (5 bases). The CDR3 runs 18 residues. V dropped 5 bases and J dropped 3 bases, with 23 bases sitting between them. Germline-derived CDR1 and CDR2 are SGHNT and YENEEA.

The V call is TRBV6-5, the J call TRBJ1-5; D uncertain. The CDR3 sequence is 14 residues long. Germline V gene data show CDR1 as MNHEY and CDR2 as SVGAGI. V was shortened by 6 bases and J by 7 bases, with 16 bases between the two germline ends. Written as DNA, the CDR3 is TGTGCCAGCAGCCCAGGACGGGTAGGGCAGCCCCAGCATTTT. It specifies CASSPGRVGQPQHF.

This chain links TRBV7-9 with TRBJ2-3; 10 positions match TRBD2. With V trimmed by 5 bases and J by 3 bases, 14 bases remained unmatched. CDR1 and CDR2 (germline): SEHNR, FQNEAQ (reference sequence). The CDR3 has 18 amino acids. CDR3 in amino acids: CASSLLAGRRFGTDTQYF. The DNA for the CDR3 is TGTGCCAGCAGCCTACTAGCGGGACGACGCTTCGGGACAGATACGCAGTATTTT.